This T cell receptor (beta chain) was identified during a study of naive and memory T cell subsets. General study findings and limits: From naive to CM, EM and EMRA, diversity decreased and Gini increased.

V lost 6 bases and J 4 bases, leaving 10 bases between the germline ends. Germline values: CDR1 SGHTA, CDR2 FQGNSA. The CDR3 is made up of 12 amino acids. This clonotype was seen many times. Its antigen is undetermined. Both TRBC1 and TRBC2 were covered by a beta constant-region primer of two equimolar oligonucleotides. TCRdb fed the UMI-ligation and nested PCR reads into MiXCR, producing one record per CDR3 protein. The table records around 160,000 distinct CDR3 sequences, about a sixth of them present only once. This receptor was identified in a human donor in good health. The sample consisted of naive CD4+ T cells from blood. The chain joins TRBV7-2 to TRBJ2-7; possible D gene TRBD1, 6 bases. CDR3 sequence: CASSLQGYEQYF. In DNA form, the CDR3 reads TGTGCCAGCAGTTTACAGGGTTACGAGCAGTACTTC. Full variable domain (rest looked up from reference TRBV7-2 and TRBJ2-7): GAGVSQSPSNKVTEKGKDVELRCDPISGHTALYWYRQSLGQGLEFLIYFQGNSAPDKSGLPSDRFSAERTGGSVSTLTIQRTQQEDSAVYLCASSLQGYEQYFGPGTRLTVT.